The rows below give T cell receptor beta chains drawn from one sample of a study of identical twins' blood T cells. TCRdb re-called the 5' RACE reads with MiXCR, one entry per CDR3 protein. Of roughly 380,000 distinct CDR3 sequences in the sample, roughly 30% were seen once. Specimen: PBMCs. The receptors were sampled from a woman aged 18-50 years in good health. Both conserved end residues are part of each CDR3. The D gene is left open where the match is weak. Clone size is shown for a subset of rows, as once, few, many or a class of expanded clone.

clone size	V gene	J gene	D gene	CDR3 length	CDR3 DNA	CDR3 protein
once	TRBV4-1	TRBJ1-2	.	14	TGCGCCAGCAGCCAAGAATCGGGGGGCAGGGGCTACACCTTC	CASSQESGGRGYTF
.	TRBV2	TRBJ2-3	.	14	TGTGCCAGCAGAACTGAGCGGCAAACAGATACGCAGTATTTT	CASRTERQTDTQYF
few	TRBV6-6	TRBJ1-1	.	12	TGTGCCAGCAGTTACCCTGGTGAGGAAGCTTTCTTT	CASSYPGEEAFF
.	TRBV13	TRBJ1-6	.	13	TGTGCCAGCAGCTCTTACAAAAATTCACCCCTCCACTTT	CASSSYKNSPLHF
.	TRBV20-1	TRBJ1-1	TRBD1	13	TGCAGTGCTAGCCACAATCAGGGGGTCTCAGCTTTATTT	CSASHNQGVSALF
few	TRBV5-1	TRBJ2-1	.	13	TGCGCCAGCAGGGAGCGACGAAGCAATGAGCAGTTCTTC	CASRERRSNEQFF
few	TRBV5-1	TRBJ2-1	.	16	TGCGCCAGCCGCGCCAATCTGGGGTTCGGAATGAATGAGCAGTTCTTC	CASRANLGFGMNEQFF
.	TRBV28	TRBJ2-3	TRBD2	14	TGTGCCAGCAGACCACTAGCGGGAGCGGATACGCAGTATTTT	CASRPLAGADTQYF
few	TRBV3-1	TRBJ2-3	.	17	TGTGCCAGCAGCCAAGATCGAGGGACGGCTAGCACAGATACGCAGTATTTT	CASSQDRGTASTDTQYF
.	TRBV10-3	TRBJ2-1	TRBD2	14	TGTGCCATCAGTGAACTAGCGGGTCACAATGAGCAGTTCTTC	CAISELAGHNEQFF
.	TRBV7-2	TRBJ2-4	.	14	TGTGCCAGCAGTTTAGGGGGACGGCCAAACATTCAGCACTTC	CASSLGGRPNIQHF
.	TRBV6-6	TRBJ2-2	TRBD2	19	TGTGCCAGCAGTTACTCGATTCGGGGGGTAGCGGGAGCGAGCGGGGAGCTGTTTTTT	CASSYSIRGVAGASGELFF
.	TRBV23-1	TRBJ2-3	TRBD1	13	TGCGCCAGCAGACAGGGGAAAACAGATACGCAGTATTTT	CASRQGKTDTQYF
.	TRBV24-1	TRBJ2-1	.	14	TGTGCCACCAGTGATCCCGTGGATACGGGTAAGCAGTTCTTC	CATSDPVDTGKQFF
.	TRBV9	TRBJ2-1	.	17	TGTGCCAGCAGCGGCCTAAATACGGGGAGCTCCTACAATGAGCAGTTCTTC	CASSGLNTGSSYNEQFF
.	TRBV20-1	TRBJ2-3	.	12	TGCAGTGCTAGAGATCGACGAGCCACGCAGTATTTT	CSARDRRATQYF
few	TRBV10-3	TRBJ1-2	.	16	TGTGCCATCAGTGAGCTCCACAGGGCCCATAACTATGGCTACACCTTC	CAISELHRAHNYGYTF
.	TRBV25-1	TRBJ1-1	.	14	TGTGCCAGCAGTGGCGCAGGGAAGGGGACTGAAGCTTTCTTT	CASSGAGKGTEAFF
many	TRBV7-2	TRBJ1-1	.	14	TGTGCCAGCAGCCGTAACTGGTTGAAGACTGAAGCTTTCTTT	CASSRNWLKTEAFF
few	TRBV14	TRBJ1-1	TRBD1	14	TGTGCCAGCAGCCAATCCTGGACAGGCACTGAAGCTTTCTTT	CASSQSWTGTEAFF
.	TRBV5-5	TRBJ1-4	TRBD1	17	TGTGCCAGCAGCCAACCCGGGACAGGGCTAACTAATGAAAAACTGTTTTTT	CASSQPGTGLTNEKLFF
.	TRBV29-1	TRBJ2-7	TRBD2	13	TGCAGCGTAGTCCGGGACTACACCTACGAGCAGTACTTC	CSVVRDYTYEQYF
few	TRBV3-1	TRBJ1-1	.	14	TGTGCCAGCAGCCAATGGGGCTTGAACACTGAAGCTTTCTTT	CASSQWGLNTEAFF
.	TRBV5-1	TRBJ2-1	TRBD2	17	TGCGCCAGCAGCTCCCTCCCCGGGACTAGCGGCCACAATGAGCAGTTCTTC	CASSSLPGTSGHNEQFF
many	TRBV12-3/TRBV12-4	TRBJ1-2	.	15	TGTGCCAGCAGTTTACAGTCAGGGACTAACTATGGCTACACCTTC	CASSLQSGTNYGYTF
.	TRBV6-5	TRBJ1-2	.	15	TGTGCCAGTCGGCAATCGGGCCAGGCTGACTATGGCTACACCTTC	CASRQSGQADYGYTF
once	TRBV20-1	TRBJ2-1	.	11	TGCAGTGCAAACCATCTGGGAGAGCTGTTCTTC	CSANHLGELFF
few	TRBV4-3	TRBJ1-3	.	12	TGCGCCGGCAGCCAAGAAGGGGGCACCATATATTTT	CAGSQEGGTIYF
.	TRBV7-2	TRBJ2-3	TRBD2	18	TGTGCCAGCAGCTTTGAACCTTTCTTAGCGGGAGGGTTGGATACGCAGTATTTT	CASSFEPFLAGGLDTQYF
few	TRBV5-1	TRBJ2-2	TRBD1	15	TGCGCCAGCAGCCTCCAGACAGGGTACACCGGGGAGCTGTTTTTT	CASSLQTGYTGELFF
many	TRBV4-1	TRBJ1-5	.	14	TGCGCCAGCAGCCAAGAAGGACCAAATCAGCCCCAGCATTTT	CASSQEGPNQPQHF
few	TRBV6-1	TRBJ1-1	.	13	TGTGCCAGCCGGGTTCTGCAGGCCACTGAAGCTTTCTTT	CASRVLQATEAFF
few	TRBV7-8	TRBJ1-5	.	16	TGTGCCAGCAGCTTAGGGGGACGTAATAGCAATCAGCCCCAGCATTTT	CASSLGGRNSNQPQHF
.	TRBV23-1	TRBJ2-3	.	12	TGCGCCAGCAGTCAGCACGCAGATACGCAGTATTTT	CASSQHADTQYF
.	TRBV6-4	TRBJ1-1	.	13	TGTGCCAGCAGTCGAGATTGGAACACTGAAACTTTCTTT	CASSRDWNTETFF
.	TRBV19	TRBJ2-2	.	15	TGTGCCAGTATCAGCATCCAGGGGGGGACCGGGGAGCTGTTTTTT	CASISIQGGTGELFF
many	TRBV11-2	TRBJ2-1	.	16	TGTGCCAGCAGCTCAGTCGGGGGTAGCTCCTACAATGAGCAGTTCTTC	CASSSVGGSSYNEQFF
many	TRBV20-1	TRBJ2-3	TRBD2	15	TGCAGTGCTAGACCACTAGCGGGAGACGCAGATACGCAGTATTTT	CSARPLAGDADTQYF
few	TRBV18	TRBJ2-1	.	12	TGTGCCAGCTATACAGGGAGCCATGAGCAGTTCTTC	CASYTGSHEQFF
.	TRBV7-9	TRBJ1-1	.	15	TGTGCCAGCAGCTCTCAGGACCGATTTATCACTGAAGCTTTCTTT	CASSSQDRFITEAFF
few	TRBV5-1	TRBJ2-3	TRBD2	15	TGCGCCAGCAGCATAAGCGGGGGGGCGACAGATACGCAGTATTTT	CASSISGGATDTQYF
.	TRBV10-3	TRBJ1-2	.	12	TGTGCCATCAGTGAGTCACGGGATGGCTACACCTTC	CAISESRDGYTF
.	TRBV5-5	TRBJ2-2	.	17	TGTGCCAGCAGCCCCGGCGGTACCCGACAAAACACCGGGGAGCTGTTTTTT	CASSPGGTRQNTGELFF